These 13 T cell receptor beta chains were sequenced from one sample in a study of tumor and adjacent non-tumor tissue in lung cancer. This sample's RNA came from whole unsorted tissue. A modified ARM-PCR protocol with three rounds of nested PCR amplified TCRbeta. TCRdb processed the multiplex PCR reads anew with MiXCR; each CDR3 protein has one entry. This sample has 100,000 to 120,000 distinct CDR3 sequences, with about 80% found just once. The source material was lung tumor tissue. Receptors originate from a man in his 70s with non-small cell lung cancer.

Remarks on this clonotype: Germline is not matched at one junction end, which may reflect a read error. This chain connects TRBV20-1 to TRBJ2-2, with TRBD2 matching over 7 bases. Per the germline V gene, CDR1 is DFQATT and CDR2 is SNEGSKA (reference sequence). The length of the CDR3 is 13 residues. As DNA, the CDR3 is TGCAGTGTTTCGCGGGAGCCTACCAGCGAGCCGTTTTTT. Encoded protein: CSVSREPTSEPFF.

The chain employs TRBV12-3 or TRBV12-4 and TRBJ1-2; D may be TRBD1 (5 bases). The CDR3 loop spans 14 amino acids. V lost 6 bases to trimming and J lost 7 bases, with 18 bases between them. CDR3 nucleotide sequence: TGTGCCAGCAGCCAGTGGGGCACATGCTTTGGCTACACCTTC. Its translation is CASSQWGTCFGYTF.

The chain uses TRBV6-6 and TRBJ2-4, with D unresolved. The V gene lost 9 bases and the J gene lost 2 bases, with 20 bases spanning the gap. The V gene's germline CDR1 is MNHNY and CDR2 SVGAGI (reference sequence). The CDR3 has 16 residues. The CDR3 nucleotides are TGTGCCAGGAGTGGCGAGCAGAGGTTCACCAAAAACATTCAGTACTTC. Translation: CARSGEQRFTKNIQYF.

J is TRBJ2-1 and V is TRBV6-2 or TRBV6-3; 13 bases are shared with TRBD2. CDR3 size: 15 residues. Germline V gene data show CDR1 as MNHEY and CDR2 as SVGEGT. Trimming removed 4 bases from V and 9 bases from J; junction bases left unmatched: 6. The CDR3 DNA sequence: TGTGCCAGCAGTTTCGGACTAGCGGGAGACAGTGAGCAGTTCTTC. The encoded protein is CASSFGLAGDSEQFF.

About this clonotype itself: A read error may account for a junction end that differs from germline. The chain carries TRBV6-5 and TRBJ1-1, with D perhaps matching TRBD1 (6 bases). CDR1 is MNHEY and CDR2 is SVGAGI in the germline V gene. This CDR3 has 16 amino acids. The CDR3 spells CASSTPARAGVAEVFF. The CDR3 DNA is TGTGCCAGCAGTACACCAGCGAGGGCAGGGGTTGCCGAAGTTTTCTTT.

This clonotype was detected ten times or more. The rearrangement joins TRBV6-4 to TRBJ1-1; no reliable D call. The CDR3 contains 14 residues. Germline assignment: CDR1 MRHNA and CDR2 SNTAGT. V was shortened by 6 bases and J by 0 bases, with 11 bases between the two germline ends. The CDR3: CASSPGGVNTEAFF. The CDR3 DNA is TGTGCCAGCAGCCCGGGAGGAGTGAACACTGAAGCTTTCTTT.

Worth noting for this clonotype: A much larger clone lies one base from this, so it may be a read error. The gene calls are TRBV20-1 and TRBJ1-5; D unclear. Germline V gene sequence: CDR1 DFQATT, CDR2 SNEGSKA (reference sequence). There are 13 residues in the CDR3. The CDR3 DNA is TGCAGTACTAGAGTTCCCGGCTATCAGCCCCAGCATTTT. This sequence encodes CSTRVPGYQPQHF.

The rearrangement joins TRBV29-1 to TRBJ2-4; the match to TRBD1 covers 7 bases. The CDR3 length is 13 residues. Germline CDR1 is SQVTM and CDR2 is ANQGSEA. CDR3 bases: TGCAACGCTGTTGGACAGGTTAAAAACATTCAGTACTTC. Translating gives CNAVGQVKNIQYF.

Of note for this clonotype: The junction departs from the called germline gene at one end, perhaps through a read error. The chain employs TRBV6-5 and TRBJ2-7, with D possibly TRBD1 on 7 matching bases. The CDR3 has 15 residues. Germline assignment: CDR1 MNHEY and CDR2 SVGAGI. CDR3 region: CASTYSTGTAYEQYF. The CDR3 DNA reads as TGTGCCAGCACTTACTCGACAGGGACTGCTTACGAGCAGTACTTC.

Worth noting for this clonotype: One end of the junction fails to match germline, which may point to a read error. The chain is built from TRBV20-1 and TRBJ2-7; D might be TRBD1 or TRBD2, each matching 5 bases. CDR3 length equals 14 residues. Germline V gives CDR1 DFQATT, CDR2 SNEGSKA (reference sequence). CDR3 amino acids: CSPRGTERTYKQYF. DNA for the CDR3: TGCAGTCCTAGAGGGACGGAGCGCACCTACAAGCAGTACTTC.

A note on this clonotype: This could be a read error, since a much larger clone is one nucleotide away. The chain joins TRBV19 to TRBJ1-5; perhaps TRBD1 as D (6 bases). The CDR3 contains 14 residues. V lost 5 bases, J lost 5 bases, and 13 bases lay in between. Germline assignment: CDR1 LNHDA and CDR2 SQIVND (reference sequence). The CDR3 region has the DNA TGTGCCAGTAGTGACACAGGGATTGATCAGCCCCAGCATTTT. This gives the protein CASSDTGIDQPQHF.

For this clonotype: The CDR3 end shows no conserved phenylalanine or tryptophan, and so a read error is likely. The V gene is TRBV10-1, the J gene TRBJ2-3, with unresolved D. This CDR3 comprises 15 residues. CDR1 and CDR2 from the germline V gene are WNHNN and SYGVQD (reference sequence). The DNA of the CDR3 is TGCGCCAGCAGTGAGTCAGGGTTTGGCACAGATATGCAGTATTTA. Translated: CASSESGFGTDMQYL.

With respect to this clonotype: Relative to the germline gene, one junction end is altered; a read error may explain this. This chain uses TRBV4-2 with TRBJ2-3, with 11 bases lining up with TRBD2. CDR1 is LGHNA and CDR2 is YNFKEQ in the germline V gene. The CDR3 has 16 amino acids. The CDR3 here is CVSSRGTSGRTDTQYF. The CDR3 DNA is TGTGTCAGCAGCCGAGGGACTAGCGGACGCACAGATACGCAGTATTTT.